This T cell receptor beta chain was captured in a study of control samples from healthy donors and cancer patients. Using immunoSEQ multiplex PCR, the repertoire was profiled, and TCRdb retains in-frame clones only, with some absent. This table holds 29,000 or so clones, around 90% found once. This clone was seen a few times. CDR1 and CDR2 from the germline V gene are SGHRS and YFSETQ. The CDR3 is made up of 17 amino acids. The junction had 11 bases not matched to a gene; V was cut back by 2 bases and J by 7 bases. Material for sequencing was formalin-fixed, paraffin-embedded tissue. The clonotype comes from a female donor with melanoma. This rearrangement joins TRBV5-1 to TRBJ2-1; TRBD2 matches 11 bases. In nucleotides, the CDR3 is TGCGCCAGCAGCTTTATAATAGCGGGAGGGCCTCGAAATGAGCAGTTCTTC. Translated, it gives CASSFIIAGGPRNEQFF.